Detailed here is one T cell receptor beta chain. This entry comes from a study of shared clonotypes between healthy human individuals. Every donor, a Caucasian adult, lived in Nashville, Tennessee. Germline CDR1 and CDR2: KGHSH and LQKENI. V lost 0 bases and J 3 bases, leaving 11 bases between the germline ends. This CDR3 contains 16 residues. Only in-frame clones appear in the TCRdb table, and some are missing; sequencing was by immunoSEQ multiplex PCR. This table has some 1.5 million clones, approximately 97% appearing once. This chain uses TRBV18 with TRBJ1-4, with D unresolved. The TCR originated in a man aged 30 to 45 in good health. The sample taken for sequencing was naive CD4+ T cells sorted from blood. Described subset: CD45RA+ positively selected. The CDR3 sequence is CASSPPAGDPNEKLFF. CDR3 coding DNA: TGTGCCAGCTCACCACCGGCTGGGGATCCTAATGAAAAACTGTTTTTT.